These 11 T cell receptor beta chains came from one sample sequenced in a study of human T cells and chemical hapten exposure. MiXCR was run by TCRdb on the RACE reads, yielding one entry per CDR3 protein. The table has under 450,000 distinct CDR3 sequences, just under 6.5% seen once; the top ten hold more than 5.5%. The time point here: patch test 2, 6 weeks after DPC sensitization. Treatment in this sample: therapeutic diphenylcyclopropenone sensitization with weekly scalp DPC. Sequenced material: whole blood, taken in connection with sensitization to the hapten diphenylcyclopropenone (DPC). These TCRs come from a woman aged 18 to 35 with alopecia areata. Some clones in this sample may be carry-over from other donors' samples.

The rearrangement links TRBV7-2 to TRBJ2-2, with D possibly TRBD1 on 5 matching bases. The germline V and J ends were trimmed by 4 bases and 2 bases, with 14 bases remaining between them. The CDR3 is made up of 16 amino acids. Germline values: CDR1 SGHTA, CDR2 FQGNSA. The CDR3, as DNA: TGTGCCAGCAGCTCATATCTAGGGGTAAACACCGGGGAGCTGTTTTTT. Encoded protein: CASSSYLGVNTGELFF.

There are a few counts of this clonotype. The genes are TRBV12-3 or TRBV12-4 and TRBJ1-5; tentative D call: TRBD1 (6 bases). The V end was cut by 6 bases, the J end by 5 bases, with 14 bases between. The CDR3 is 14 residues long. In DNA form, the CDR3 reads TGTGCCAGCAGGATGACAGGAGGCGATCAGCCCCAGCATTTT. Its protein is CASRMTGGDQPQHF.

The V gene is TRBV7-2, the J gene TRBJ1-5; the D gene is possibly TRBD1 (6 bases). The CDR3 covers 17 residues. The germline CDR1 and CDR2 sequences are SGHTA and FQGNSA. Trimming took 1 base from V and 4 from J, leaving 17 bases between them. The CDR3 sequence is CASSLVWFQGTNQPQHF. CDR3 sequence (DNA): TGTGCCAGCAGCTTAGTTTGGTTCCAGGGGACGAATCAGCCCCAGCATTTT.

There are a few counts of this clonotype. For the CDR3, the DNA is TGTGCCAGCACCCCCAGACAAACTGGGTATGGCTACACCTTC. It translates to CASTPRQTGYGYTF. The chain carries TRBV9 and TRBJ1-2; D call uncertain. Germline values: CDR1 SGDLS, CDR2 YYNGEE. V lost 6 bases, J lost 5 bases, and 17 bases lay in between. The CDR3 covers 14 residues.

This clonotype was seen many times. The chain recombines TRBV20-1 with TRBJ1-5; the D gene is possibly TRBD1 (6 bases). The CDR3 spans 13 residues. V was clipped by 5 bases and J by 3 bases, with 11 bases between them. CDR1 is DFQATT and CDR2 is SNEGSKA in the germline V gene (reference sequence). The CDR3 sequence: CSAPRGVNQPQHF. The CDR3 DNA is TGCAGTGCTCCCAGGGGAGTCAATCAGCCCCAGCATTTT.

The sample holds many counts of this clonotype. The CDR3 region is CSALIRPEGSPLHF. Written as DNA, the CDR3 is TGCAGTGCTTTAATCAGACCGGAGGGATCACCCCTCCACTTT. The V call is TRBV20-1, the J call TRBJ1-6; no clear D gene. Germline CDR1 reads DFQATT; CDR2 reads SNEGSKA (reference sequence). The V end was cut by 5 bases, the J end by 10 bases, with 18 bases between. The CDR3 extends over 14 amino acids.

The gene calls are TRBV6-1 and TRBJ2-5; no definite D call. Trimming left V 0 bases short and J 5 bases short, with 7 bases between. There are 13 residues in the CDR3. Germline loops: CDR1 MNHNS, CDR2 SASEGT. The DNA of the CDR3 is TGTGCCAGCAGTGAAGCCGTCAGTGAGACCCAGTACTTC. It translates to CASSEAVSETQYF.

As for this clonotype: A single base separates this from a much larger clone, so it may be a read error. The chain recombines TRBV5-1 with TRBJ1-1; 8 nucleotides align to TRBD1. The CDR3 totals 17 residues. The V segment lost 4 bases and the J segment 4 bases; nucleotides outside the gene matches: 15. Per germline, CDR1 SGHRS and CDR2 YFSETQ. This CDR3 is CASSPGTGLSGSTEAFF. The CDR3 nucleotides read TGCGCCAGCAGCCCGGGGACAGGCCTATCGGGGTCCACTGAAGCTTTCTTT.

The CDR3 loop is CASSRSGDYEQYF. The DNA for the CDR3 is TGTGCCAGCAGCCGGAGCGGGGACTACGAGCAGTACTTC. The chain recombines TRBV7-2 with TRBJ2-7; 7 bases map to TRBD2. Germline values: CDR1 SGHTA, CDR2 FQGNSA. The CDR3 sequence is 13 residues long. V trimming: 5 bases; J trimming: 3 bases; junction bases outside the gene matches: 4.

This clonotype was found a few times. This chain joins TRBV12-3 or TRBV12-4 and TRBJ1-6; D remains unclear. V was shortened by 6 bases and J by 13 bases, with 16 bases between the two germline ends. This CDR3 region has 13 residues. This CDR3 reads CASSPTPGNPLHF. In DNA form, the CDR3 reads TGTGCCAGCAGCCCCACCCCCGGGAACCCCCTCCACTTT.

This clonotype was detected ten times or more. The V and J genes are TRBV9 and TRBJ1-3; D gene uncertain. In germline, CDR1 is SGDLS, CDR2 YYNGEE. V was cut by 4 bases and J by 3 bases, with 8 bases left in between. This CDR3 region has 13 residues. Here the CDR3 reads CASSPHNGNTIYF. The CDR3, as DNA: TGTGCCAGCAGCCCGCATAATGGAAACACCATATATTTT. The whole variable domain, filled in from reference TRBV9 and TRBJ1-3, reads DSGVTQTPKHLITATGQRVTLRCSPRSGDLSVYWYQQSLDQGLQFLIQYYNGEERAKGNILERFSAQQFPDLHSELNLSSLELGDSALYFCASSPHNGNTIYFGEGSWLTVV.